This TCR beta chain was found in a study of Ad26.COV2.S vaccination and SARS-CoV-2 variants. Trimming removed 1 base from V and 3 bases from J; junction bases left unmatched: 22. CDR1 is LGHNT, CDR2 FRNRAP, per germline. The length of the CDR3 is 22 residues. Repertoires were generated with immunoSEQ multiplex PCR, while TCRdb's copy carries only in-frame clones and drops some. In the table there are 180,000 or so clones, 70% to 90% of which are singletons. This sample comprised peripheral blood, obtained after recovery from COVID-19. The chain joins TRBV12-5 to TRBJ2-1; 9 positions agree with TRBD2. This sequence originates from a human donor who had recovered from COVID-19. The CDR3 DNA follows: TGTGCTAGTGGTTTGGCTCAAACGCGTTTTCTGGGCGGGAGGGCTAACTACAATGAGCAGTTCTTC. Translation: CASGLAQTRFLGGRANYNEQFF.